These 28 T cell receptor beta chains came from one sample sequenced in a study of identical twins. TCRdb reprocessed the 5' RACE reads via MiXCR and lists one record per CDR3 protein. Here the sample spans under 500,000 distinct CDR3 sequences, roughly 13% being singletons. The same data also went into a second study, on yellow fever vaccine responses in identical twins.

Sequencing was carried out using CD4+ T cells sorted from blood. The source of these receptors is a woman aged 18-29 years in good health.

V gene TRBV2 combines with J gene TRBJ2-2, with D tentatively TRBD1 or TRBD2 (5 bases each). V was clipped by 11 bases and J by 6 bases, with 31 bases between them. This CDR3 is 18 amino acids long. Per the germline V gene, CDR1 is SNHLY and CDR2 is FYNNEI. CDR3 sequence reads: CAFSFEGWSAGQSGELFF. The CDR3 nucleotides read TGTGCCTTCAGTTTTGAGGGGTGGAGTGCCGGGCAGTCCGGGGAGCTGTTTTTT.

V and J are TRBV11-3 and TRBJ2-1; 7 nucleotides agree with TRBD2. The V gene's germline CDR1 is SGHNT and CDR2 YENEEA. The CDR3 length is 15 residues. The ends lost 3 bases at V and 8 bases at J; junction bases unmatched: 10. CDR3 nucleotides: TGTGCCAGCAGCTTGGGTCTAGCGGTCGGGGATGAGCAGTTCTTC. Its protein product is CASSLGLAVGDEQFF.

The table lists this clonotype with a few counts. The chain uses TRBV20-1 and TRBJ2-7; TRBD2 might be the D (6 bases). The CDR3 length is 10 residues. Between the trimmed V and J ends, which lost 3 bases and 6 bases, there was a span of 6 bases. Germline V gene data show CDR1 as DFQATT and CDR2 as SNEGSKA (reference sequence). This CDR3 reads CSARGGEQYF. In DNA form, the CDR3 reads TGCAGTGCTAGGGGGGGCGAGCAGTACTTC.

This clonotype was observed a few times. This sequence joins TRBV6-1 and TRBJ2-2; possible D gene TRBD1, 6 bases. The V end lost 7 bases, the J end lost 6 bases, and 12 bases lay between the germline ends. CDR1 and CDR2 from the germline V gene are MNHNS and SASEGT. The length of the CDR3 is 13 residues. The CDR3 protein is CASIHPGAGELFF. DNA of the CDR3: TGTGCCAGCATCCACCCAGGGGCCGGGGAGCTGTTTTTT.

This clonotype was detected a few times. The rearrangement links TRBV6-6 to TRBJ1-4, with D possibly matching TRBD1 (6 bases). Germline V CDR1 and CDR2: MNHNY, SVGAGI (reference sequence). V was shortened by 8 bases and J by 14 bases, with 21 bases between the two germline ends. There are 13 residues in the CDR3. The CDR3 region is CASGGPGPGRLFF. The CDR3 nucleotides read TGTGCCAGCGGGGGCCCGGGGCCGGGGAGGCTGTTTTTT.

This clonotype was detected once. The chain couples TRBV2 to TRBJ2-3; 11 nucleotides match TRBD2. Losses at the gene ends were 4 bases for V and 3 bases for J; bases not matched to a gene: 9. Germline CDR1 SNHLY, CDR2 FYNNEI. The CDR3 extends over 17 amino acids. CDR3 sequence reads: CASSVRTSGQGTDTQYF. In DNA form, the CDR3 reads TGTGCCAGCAGTGTCCGGACTAGCGGGCAGGGGACAGATACGCAGTATTTT.

In this sample, this clonotype turned up a few times. The J gene is TRBJ2-5, the V gene TRBV28; TRBD2 is a possible D gene (6 bases). The CDR3 extends over 17 amino acids. Germline values: CDR1 MDHEN, CDR2 SYDVKM. V was shortened by 7 bases and J by 3 bases, with 24 bases between the two germline ends. The CDR3 DNA reads TGTGCCAGCACTACGCGAAGGGGAGGAGGGACCAAAGAGACCCAGTACTTC. This translates into CASTTRRGGGTKETQYF.

V gene TRBV28 combines with J gene TRBJ2-2; D is possibly TRBD1 or TRBD2 (7 bases each). This CDR3 region has 16 residues. CDR1 and CDR2 (germline): MDHEN, SYDVKM. V lost 6 bases and J 4 bases, leaving 18 bases between the germline ends. The DNA for the CDR3 is TGTGCCAGCAGGCCCCGGGGGAGGGGGCTCACCGGGGAGCTGTTTTTT. Its translation: CASRPRGRGLTGELFF.

In this sample, this clonotype turned up many times. The rearrangement links TRBV12-3 or TRBV12-4 to TRBJ2-1; TRBD1 matches 9 bases. V shed 1 base and J 6 bases; nucleotides not matched to a gene: 4. The CDR3 runs 15 residues. This chain's CDR3 is CASSLDGTGFNEQFF. The CDR3 region has the DNA TGTGCCAGCAGTTTAGACGGGACAGGGTTCAATGAGCAGTTCTTC.

The CDR3 nucleotides are TGTGCCAGCTCAGAATTAGGGTATGAGCAGTTCTTC. It specifies CASSELGYEQFF. The V and J genes are TRBV18 and TRBJ2-1; D gene ambiguous. The germline gives CDR1 KGHSH, CDR2 LQKENI. The CDR3 is made up of 12 amino acids. V was shortened by 5 bases and J by 8 bases, with 10 bases between the two germline ends.

The sample holds a few counts of this clonotype. The chain carries TRBV4-1 and TRBJ2-7, with unresolved D. The CDR3 length is 14 residues. Germline V gene sequence: CDR1 MGHRA, CDR2 YSYEKL. Trimming took 6 bases from V and 0 from J, leaving 12 bases between them. CDR3 sequence reads: CASSRPAASYEQYF. The CDR3 DNA reads as TGCGCCAGCAGTCGACCCGCAGCCTCCTACGAGCAGTACTTC.

This chain connects TRBV7-9 to TRBJ1-1; unclear D gene. V lost 2 bases and J 3 bases, leaving 10 bases between the germline ends. In germline, CDR1 is SEHNR, CDR2 FQNEAQ (reference sequence). The CDR3 has 14 amino acids. CDR3 sequence (DNA): TGTGCCAGCAGCTTACGGGTCCTTTACACTGAAGCTTTCTTT. It encodes CASSLRVLYTEAFF.

This clonotype occurred a few times. CDR3 amino acids: CASSSLMETQYF. The CDR3 region has the DNA TGTGCCAGCAGTTCTCTAATGGAGACCCAGTACTTC. The chain employs TRBV12-3 or TRBV12-4 and TRBJ2-5; D remains ambiguous. The CDR3 has 12 residues. With 4 bases removed from V and 5 bases from J, the gap between germline ends came to 8 bases.

This clonotype was seen many times. V is TRBV5-1 and J is TRBJ2-7, with 9 bases lining up with TRBD1. CDR1 and CDR2 (germline): SGHRS, YFSETQ. V lost 0 bases, J lost 3 bases, and 4 bases stayed unmatched. The CDR3 is made up of 15 amino acids. DNA of the CDR3: TGCGCCAGCAGCTTGGAGGGACAGGGAAACTACGAGCAGTACTTC. Residues: CASSLEGQGNYEQYF. The complete variable domain, with remaining parts taken from reference TRBV5-1 and TRBJ2-7, reads KAGVTQTPRYLIKTRGQQVTLSCSPISGHRSVSWYQQTPGQGLQFLFEYFSETQRNKGNFPGRFSGRQFSNSRSEMNVSTLELGDSALYLCASSLEGQGNYEQYFGPGTRLTVT.

In this sample, this clonotype turned up many times. The rearrangement uses TRBV29-1 and TRBJ2-7; D may correspond to TRBD1 or TRBD2 (5 bases each). The CDR3 length is 13 residues. V was pared by 8 bases and J by 5 bases, with 19 bases between. From germline, CDR1 is SQVTM and CDR2 ANQGSEA. In DNA, the CDR3 is TGCAGCTCGGCTGGGGACGCGGTAGACGAGCAGTACTTC. Protein sequence: CSSAGDAVDEQYF.

This clonotype was seen a few times. The V call is TRBV7-9, the J call TRBJ2-1, with TRBD2 matching over 7 bases. CDR1 is SEHNR, CDR2 FQNEAQ, per germline (reference sequence). V lost 1 base, J lost 8 bases, and 8 bases stayed unmatched. This CDR3 comprises 15 residues. CDR3 sequence (DNA): TGTGCCAGCAGCTTAGGGCTAGCGGAAGCGGATGAGCAGTTCTTC. It is translated as CASSLGLAEADEQFF.

The rearrangement links TRBV29-1 to TRBJ2-3; a weak D match, TRBD1 (5 bases). The CDR3 consists of 16 residues. Germline lookup yields CDR1 SQVTM and CDR2 ANQGSEA. Between the trimmed V and J ends, which lost 2 bases and 1 base, there was a span of 16 bases. CDR3 in amino acids: CSVETLRRVGTDTQYF. The CDR3 bases are TGCAGCGTTGAAACCCTTCGCAGGGTCGGCACAGATACGCAGTATTTT.

This clonotype has ten or more counts. This chain uses TRBV12-3 or TRBV12-4 with TRBJ1-3, with TRBD1 matching 7 bases. J was trimmed by 0 bases and V by 7 bases; bases with no gene match: 6. This CDR3 contains 15 residues. CDR3 loop: CASNQDRTSGNTIYF. CDR3 in DNA: TGTGCCAGCAACCAGGACAGGACCTCTGGAAACACCATATATTTT.

The chain is built from TRBV3-1 and TRBJ2-1, with a weak D call TRBD1 (5 bases). The germline V gene encodes CDR1 LGHDT and CDR2 YNNKEL (reference sequence). V lost 4 bases, J lost 8 bases, and 18 bases lay in between. The CDR3 extends over 15 amino acids. The CDR3 loop is CASSPRQTPWDEQFF. Written as DNA, the CDR3 is TGTGCCAGCAGCCCACGACAGACCCCTTGGGATGAGCAGTTCTTC.

This clonotype has only a few counts. The chain recombines TRBV3-1 with TRBJ1-1; no clear D. The germline V and J ends were trimmed by 1 base and 1 base, with 7 bases remaining between them. The CDR3 loop spans 14 amino acids. CDR1 is LGHDT, CDR2 YNNKEL, per germline (reference sequence). The CDR3 region has the DNA TGTGCCAGCAGCCAAGTCTCTGGGAACACTGAAGCTTTCTTT. It is translated as CASSQVSGNTEAFF. Complete variable domain (other parts from reference TRBV3-1 and TRBJ1-1): DTAVSQTPKYLVTQMGNDKSIKCEQNLGHDTMYWYKQDSKKFLKIMFSYNNKELIINETVPNRFSPKSPDKAHLNLHINSLELGDSAVYFCASSQVSGNTEAFFGQGTRLTVV.

This clonotype was picked up a small number of times. J is TRBJ2-7 and V is TRBV7-9; 9 bases align to TRBD1. The CDR3 runs to 15 residues. V was clipped by 5 bases and J by 3 bases; unmatched bases: 8. Looked up from germline, CDR1 is SEHNR and CDR2 is FQNEAQ (reference sequence). The DNA for the CDR3 is TGTGCCAGCAGCCCTTGGACAGGGGCGGACTACGAGCAGTACTTC. Amino acid sequence: CASSPWTGADYEQYF.

This clonotype was found a few times. The gene calls are TRBV24-1 and TRBJ2-5, with a tentative D call TRBD2 (6 bases). CDR1 is KGHDR and CDR2 is SFDVKD in the germline V gene. V lost 5 bases and J 3 bases, leaving 18 bases between the germline ends. The length of the CDR3 is 16 residues. CDR3 residues: CATSASTPSVKETQYF. CDR3 bases: TGTGCCACCAGTGCCTCAACCCCTAGCGTAAAAGAGACCCAGTACTTC.

This chain connects TRBV11-2 to TRBJ2-1, with 9 positions matching TRBD2. With V trimmed by 5 bases and J by 10 bases, 9 bases remained unmatched. There are 14 residues in the CDR3. Germline loops: CDR1 SGHAT, CDR2 FQNNGV. The CDR3 coding sequence is TGTGCCAGCAGCACGTATAGCGGGGGTCGCGAGCAGTTCTTC. Its translation is CASSTYSGGREQFF.

The chain is built from TRBV5-1 and TRBJ1-2; D gene uncertain. Trimming shortened V by 0 bases and J by 8 bases, and 11 bases separated the two germline ends. CDR3 length equals 13 residues. Germline CDR1 is SGHRS and CDR2 is YFSETQ. The CDR3 loop reads CASSLGDPWGYTF. CDR3 in DNA: TGCGCCAGCAGCTTGGGAGACCCTTGGGGCTACACCTTC.

The J gene is TRBJ2-3, the V gene TRBV18, with 12 bases fitting TRBD2. This CDR3 comprises 16 residues. Trimming cost V 1 base and J 10 bases; bases outside gene matches: 9. Germline loops: CDR1 KGHSH, CDR2 LQKENI. The CDR3 loop is CASSPQTSGRYLSQYF. The CDR3 coding sequence is TGTGCCAGCTCACCACAAACTAGCGGGAGGTACCTTTCGCAGTATTTT.

This clonotype has only a few counts. The J gene is TRBJ1-6, the V gene TRBV18; 7 bases match TRBD1. Trimming removed 6 bases from V and 4 bases from J; junction bases left unmatched: 6. The length of the CDR3 is 15 residues. Per germline, CDR1 KGHSH and CDR2 LQKENI. The CDR3 DNA reads TGTGCCAGCTCGAAGGACAGGTTTTATAATTCACCCCTCCACTTT. It yields the protein CASSKDRFYNSPLHF.

In the case of this clonotype: The junction differs from germline at one of its ends, possibly a read error. This rearrangement joins TRBV29-1 to TRBJ2-1; D remains unclear. CDR1 is SQVTM and CDR2 is ANQGSEA in the germline V gene. The CDR3 runs to 14 residues. Here the CDR3 reads CSVQDGSSRNEQFF. CDR3 coding DNA: TGCAGCGTTCAAGATGGCAGCAGTAGGAATGAGCAGTTCTTC.

The chain links TRBV5-1 to TRBJ2-1; D gene unclear. Germline assignment: CDR1 SGHRS and CDR2 YFSETQ. Between the trimmed V and J ends, which lost 0 bases and 9 bases, there was a span of 13 bases. CDR3 length equals 14 residues. Here the CDR3 DNA reads TGCGCCAGCAGCTTGGAAGTCAGGCCAGGTGAGCAGTTCTTC. Its protein is CASSLEVRPGEQFF.